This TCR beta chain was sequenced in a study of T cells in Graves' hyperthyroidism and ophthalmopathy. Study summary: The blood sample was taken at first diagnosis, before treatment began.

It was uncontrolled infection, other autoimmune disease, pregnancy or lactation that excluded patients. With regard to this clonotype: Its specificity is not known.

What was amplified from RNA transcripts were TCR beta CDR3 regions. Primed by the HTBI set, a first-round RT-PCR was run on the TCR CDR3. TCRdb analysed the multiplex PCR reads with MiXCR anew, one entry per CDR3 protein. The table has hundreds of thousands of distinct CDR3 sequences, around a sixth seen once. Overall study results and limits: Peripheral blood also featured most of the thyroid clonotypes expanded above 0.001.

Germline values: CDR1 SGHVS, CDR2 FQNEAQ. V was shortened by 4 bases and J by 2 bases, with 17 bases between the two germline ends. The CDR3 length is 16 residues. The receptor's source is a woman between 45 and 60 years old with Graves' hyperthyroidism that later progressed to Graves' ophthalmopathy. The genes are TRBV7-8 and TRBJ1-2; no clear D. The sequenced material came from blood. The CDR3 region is CASSYLTGRENYGYTF. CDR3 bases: TGTGCCAGCAGCTACCTCACCGGGAGAGAGAACTATGGCTACACCTTC.